Presented here are 32 T cell receptor beta chains from one specimen sequenced in a study of blood T cell repertoires in COVID-19. Profiling relied on immunoSEQ multiplex PCR, and the TCRdb table lists in-frame clones only, not all of them. The sample lists under 150,000 clones, just under 80% occurring once. Sequenced material: peripheral blood. The source is a human donor in a cohort sampled during active COVID-19.

The CDR3 reads CASSLTTAQETQYF. The DNA for the CDR3 is TGCGCCAGCAGCTTGACGACAGCCCAAGAGACCCAGTACTTC. The chain uses TRBV5-1 and TRBJ2-5; D may be TRBD1 (5 bases). V lost 1 base, J lost 1 base, and 8 bases lay in between. Germline V CDR1 and CDR2: SGHRS, YFSETQ. The CDR3 totals 14 residues.

V gene TRBV5-1 combines with J gene TRBJ1-2, with 8 positions matching TRBD1. The CDR3 runs 17 residues. The V gene's germline CDR1 is SGHRS and CDR2 YFSETQ. J gave up 6 bases and V 6 bases, and 19 bases lay outside the gene matches. The CDR3 loop reads CASTRQPGQVGSDGYTF. CDR3 sequence (DNA): TGCGCCAGCACGAGACAACCGGGACAGGTCGGCTCGGATGGCTACACCTTC. Based on the CDR3 plus reference TRBV5-1 and TRBJ1-2, the full variable domain is KAGVTQTPRYLIKTRGQQVTLSCSPISGHRSVSWYQQTPGQGLQFLFEYFSETQRNKGNFPGRFSGRQFSNSRSEMNVSTLELGDSALYLCASTRQPGQVGSDGYTFGSGTRLTVV.

The rearrangement uses TRBV2 and TRBJ1-1, with D perhaps matching TRBD1 (6 bases). The CDR3 totals 12 residues. CDR1 and CDR2 from the germline V gene are SNHLY and FYNNEI. V was pared by 6 bases and J by 4 bases, with 9 bases between. The CDR3 loop is CASSRGGTEAFF. CDR3 nucleotides: TGTGCCAGCAGCAGGGGCGGCACTGAAGCTTTCTTT. Supplemented by reference TRBV2 and TRBJ1-1, the full variable domain reads EPEVTQTPSHQVTQMGQEVILRCVPISNHLYFYWYRQILGQKVEFLVSFYNNEISEKSEIFDDQFSVERPDGSNFTLKIRSTKLEDSAMYFCASSRGGTEAFFGQGTRLTVV.

This chain joins TRBV28 and TRBJ2-1; TRBD1 aligns across 9 bases. The J segment lost 6 bases and the V segment lost 5 bases, leaving 8 bases of the junction unmatched. The germline V gene has CDR1 MDHEN and CDR2 SYDVKM. The length of the CDR3 is 15 residues. The CDR3: CASSPSGQGGNEQFF. DNA for the CDR3: TGTGCCAGCAGTCCATCGGGACAGGGAGGCAATGAGCAGTTCTTC.

V is TRBV24-1 and J is TRBJ2-7; the D is unclear. CDR3 size: 11 residues. Germline loops: CDR1 KGHDR, CDR2 SFDVKD. Deletions cut 3 bases from V and 4 bases from J, with 3 bases between. The CDR3 bases are TGTGCCACCAGTGATACATACGAGCAGTACTTC. This translates into CATSDTYEQYF.

The chain links TRBV19 to TRBJ2-1; no clear D. The CDR3 has 15 amino acids. The germline gives CDR1 LNHDA, CDR2 SQIVND (reference sequence). The V gene lost 7 bases and the J gene lost 0 bases, with 13 bases spanning the gap. The CDR3 spells CASTQRTSSYNEQFF. The DNA of the CDR3 is TGTGCCAGTACTCAGCGCACGAGCTCCTACAATGAGCAGTTCTTC. Variable domain in full (rest from reference TRBV19 and TRBJ2-1): DGGITQSPKYLFRKEGQNVTLSCEQNLNHDAMYWYRQDPGQGLRLIYYSQIVNDFQKGDIAEGYSVSREKKESFPLTVTSAQKNPTAFYLCASTQRTSSYNEQFFGPGTRLTVL.

This clone was observed a single time. The chain is built from TRBV27 and TRBJ2-1, with 8 bases aligning to TRBD2. V was clipped by 6 bases and J by 3 bases; unmatched bases: 16. There are 18 residues in the CDR3. CDR1 and CDR2 (germline): MNHEY, SMNVEV (reference sequence). CDR3 in DNA: TGTGCCAGCAGGAGGGAAATAGCGGGGCCCCCCTTCTACAATGAGCAGTTCTTC. It encodes CASRREIAGPPFYNEQFF.

J is TRBJ2-5 and V is TRBV19; TRBD2 matches at 8 bases. Unmatched junction bases numbered 12, after V lost 7 bases and J lost 5 bases. Per germline, CDR1 LNHDA and CDR2 SQIVND (reference sequence). The CDR3 has 15 residues. The CDR3 sequence: CASTSRRGAWETQYF. CDR3 sequence (DNA): TGTGCCAGTACTTCGAGGCGGGGGGCTTGGGAGACCCAGTACTTC.

The V and J genes are TRBV5-1 and TRBJ1-4; D is possibly TRBD1 (5 bases). The germline V gene has CDR1 SGHRS and CDR2 YFSETQ. Trimming removed 3 bases at V and 3 bases at J, with 12 bases between. This CDR3 is 15 amino acids long. CDR3 DNA sequence: TGCGCCAGCAGCTCGACAGACTCGGCTAATGAAAAACTGTTTTTT. Its translation: CASSSTDSANEKLFF.

This clone was observed once. The rearrangement joins TRBV5-5 to TRBJ2-6; 10 nucleotides match TRBD1. V trimming: 4 bases; J trimming: 0 bases; junction bases outside the gene matches: 7. Looked up from germline, CDR1 is SGHKS and CDR2 is YYEKEE (reference sequence). The CDR3 consists of 18 residues. CDR3: CASSRQGAKFSGANVLTF. CDR3 sequence (DNA): TGTGCCAGCAGCCGACAGGGGGCAAAATTCTCTGGGGCCAACGTCCTGACTTTC. The variable domain in full, with the rest retrieved from reference TRBV5-5 and TRBJ2-6, is DAGVTQSPTHLIKTRGQQVTLRCSPISGHKSVSWYQQVLGQGPQFIFQYYEKEERGRGNFPDRFSARQFPNYSSELNVNALLLGDSALYLCASSRQGAKFSGANVLTFGAGSRLTVL.

The chain couples TRBV28 to TRBJ1-5; TRBD1 might be the D (5 bases). The germline V gene encodes CDR1 MDHEN and CDR2 SYDVKM. CDR3 length equals 13 residues. V lost 3 bases, J lost 7 bases, and 10 bases lay in between. This CDR3 reads CASSLGGAQPQHF. CDR3 nucleotide sequence: TGTGCCAGCAGTTTGGGGGGAGCCCAGCCCCAGCATTTT.

This sequence joins TRBV19 and TRBJ2-7; 8 bases are shared with TRBD1. CDR3 length: 15 residues. CDR1 and CDR2 (germline): LNHDA, SQIVND (reference sequence). Germline trimming cut 5 bases from V and 7 bases from J; bases unmatched to any gene: 13. The DNA for the CDR3 is TGTGCCAGTAGTGACAGACAGGGGATCCTGGGGGAGCAGTACTTC. Amino acid sequence: CASSDRQGILGEQYF.

The chain employs TRBV5-1 and TRBJ2-6, with a weak D call TRBD1 (5 bases). Germline V gene lookup returns CDR1 SGHRS and CDR2 YFSETQ. There are 15 residues in the CDR3. V was clipped by 4 bases and J by 4 bases, with 12 bases between them. The CDR3 protein is CASSDSGYGANVLTF. The CDR3 DNA is TGCGCCAGCAGCGACTCAGGGTACGGGGCCAACGTCCTGACTTTC.

The chain carries TRBV6-2 or TRBV6-3 and TRBJ2-7, with a weak D call TRBD2 (5 bases). CDR1 MNHEY and CDR2 SVGEGT come from the germline V gene. V shed 2 bases and J shed 4 bases, with 12 bases lying between them. CDR3 length: 14 residues. CDR3 sequence reads: CASSYARESYEQYF. CDR3 sequence (DNA): TGTGCCAGCAGTTACGCTCGGGAATCTTACGAGCAGTACTTC.

The CDR3 loop is CASSRTGGTDTQYF. The CDR3 DNA reads TGTGCCAGCAGTCGGACAGGGGGGACAGATACGCAGTATTTT. The J gene is TRBJ2-3, the V gene TRBV28; 10 nucleotides agree with TRBD1. The germline V gene encodes CDR1 MDHEN and CDR2 SYDVKM. Trimming cost V 5 bases and J 3 bases; bases outside gene matches: 2. The CDR3 sequence is 14 residues long.

CDR3 loop: CASSQEAGWNYGYTF. CDR3 nucleotide sequence: TGCGCCAGCAGCCAAGAAGCAGGGTGGAACTATGGCTACACCTTC. This chain connects TRBV4-3 to TRBJ1-2; the D gene is possibly TRBD1 (5 bases). The CDR3 runs 15 residues. Deletions cut 0 bases from V and 2 bases from J, with 10 bases between. Germline values: CDR1 LGHNA, CDR2 YSLEER.

The chain carries TRBV9 and TRBJ1-2; D unclear. CDR1 and CDR2 (germline): SGDLS, YYNGEE. Trimming removed 3 bases from V and 1 base from J, with 10 bases in between. This CDR3 has 14 residues. The CDR3 loop is CASSDPSVNYGYTF. CDR3 in DNA: TGTGCCAGCAGCGACCCCAGTGTTAACTATGGCTACACCTTC.

This clone was observed once. The genes are TRBV5-1 and TRBJ1-1; D may be TRBD1 (5 bases). Trimming left V 4 bases short and J 0 bases short, with 10 bases between. The germline V gene encodes CDR1 SGHRS and CDR2 YFSETQ. The CDR3 spans 14 residues. The DNA of the CDR3 is TGCGCCAGCAGCGGGGCGCAGTTGAACACTGAAGCTTTCTTT. It translates to CASSGAQLNTEAFF.

The rearrangement links TRBV10-2 to TRBJ1-2, with 8 bases matching TRBD1. CDR3 length: 13 amino acids. V lost 7 bases to trimming and J lost 8 bases; unmatched junction nucleotides: 9. Germline CDR1 WSHSY, CDR2 SAAADI. The CDR3 DNA reads as TGCGCCAGCACGACAGGGGAGGGTAGAGGCTACACCTTC. Translated, it gives CASTTGEGRGYTF.

This clone occurred once. This sequence joins TRBV7-2 and TRBJ2-2; weak D call: TRBD1 (5 bases). Trimming left V 5 bases short and J 1 base short, with 14 bases between. The CDR3 is made up of 16 amino acids. Per germline, CDR1 SGHTA and CDR2 FQGNSA. The CDR3 DNA sequence: TGTGCCAGCAGCCCCCGACAGAAGGTGAACACCGGGGAGCTGTTTTTT. Its translation: CASSPRQKVNTGELFF.

The V call is TRBV3-1 (or the pseudogene TRBV3-2), the J call TRBJ2-7; 9 positions agree with TRBD1. The CDR3 totals 14 residues. Germline V gives CDR1 LGHDT, CDR2 YNNKEL (reference sequence). V lost 3 bases to trimming and J lost 5 bases; unmatched junction nucleotides: 5. CDR3 residues: CASSQGQGTHEQYF. CDR3 DNA sequence: TGTGCCAGCAGCCAGGGACAGGGTACCCACGAGCAGTACTTC.

This clone came up a few times. This rearrangement joins TRBV3-1 (or the pseudogene TRBV3-2) to TRBJ1-4; no clear D. The CDR3 runs 13 residues. CDR1 LGHDT and CDR2 YNNKEL come from the germline V gene (reference sequence). The V gene lost 1 base and the J gene lost 5 bases, with 5 bases spanning the gap. CDR3 in amino acids: CASSQGGNEKLFF. In DNA, the CDR3 is TGTGCCAGCAGCCAAGGAGGGAATGAAAAACTGTTTTTT.

This clone was detected once. This CDR3 reads CASQMGQGNTEAFF. CDR3 nucleotide sequence: TGCGCCAGCCAAATGGGACAGGGGAACACTGAAGCTTTCTTT. V and J are TRBV5-1 and TRBJ1-1; 9 bases match TRBD1. Germline CDR1 and CDR2: SGHRS and YFSETQ. V dropped 7 bases and J dropped 1; count of bases not matched to a gene: 5. This CDR3 region has 14 residues.

The rearrangement links TRBV7-3 to TRBJ2-3; D is perhaps TRBD2 (5 bases). Per the germline V gene, CDR1 is SGHTA and CDR2 is FQGTGA. The CDR3 runs 15 residues. Trimming pared 5 bases from V and 0 bases from J, leaving 12 bases between. The CDR3 bases are TGTGCCAGCAGCCGGACTCCGACTAGCACAGATACGCAGTATTTT. Protein: CASSRTPTSTDTQYF. Looking up the rest from reference TRBV7-3 and TRBJ2-3 gives the full variable domain: GAGVSQTPSNKVTEKGKYVELRCDPISGHTALYWYRQSLGQGPEFLIYFQGTGAADDSGLPNDRFFAVRPEGSVSTLKIQRTERGDSAVYLCASSRTPTSTDTQYFGPGTRLTVL.

This rearrangement joins TRBV29-1 to TRBJ2-7; perhaps TRBD1 as D (5 bases). Per the germline V gene, CDR1 is SQVTM and CDR2 is ANQGSEA. There are 11 residues in the CDR3. V was shortened by 7 bases and J by 4 bases, with 11 bases between the two germline ends. The CDR3 region has the DNA TGCAGCGCCATAGACAGTTACGAGCAGTACTTC. Its translation: CSAIDSYEQYF.

V is TRBV6-2 or TRBV6-3 and J is TRBJ1-1, with no clear D. The germline V and J ends were trimmed by 4 bases and 1 base, with 10 bases remaining between them. This CDR3 comprises 14 residues. Germline CDR1 reads MNHEY; CDR2 reads SVGEGT. CDR3 nucleotides: TGTGCCAGCAGTTCCCCCGCGGGGAACACTGAAGCTTTCTTT. Amino acid sequence: CASSSPAGNTEAFF.

The rearrangement joins TRBV7-9 to TRBJ2-2, with 7 bases aligning to TRBD1. The germline V gene encodes CDR1 SEHNR and CDR2 FQNEAQ (reference sequence). This CDR3 has 16 amino acids. Germline trimming cut 5 bases from V and 0 bases from J; bases unmatched to any gene: 6. The CDR3 loop reads CASSKRQGSNTGELFF. The CDR3 DNA is TGTGCCAGCAGCAAACGACAGGGTTCGAACACCGGGGAGCTGTTTTTT.

The chain recombines TRBV2 with TRBJ2-1; 11 bases fit TRBD2. V lost 5 bases, J lost 9 bases, and 12 bases stayed unmatched. The length of the CDR3 is 16 residues. CDR1 SNHLY and CDR2 FYNNEI come from the germline V gene. Here the CDR3 reads CASSSWTSGLSGEQFF. In nucleotides, the CDR3 is TGTGCCAGCAGTTCCTGGACTAGCGGGTTATCTGGTGAGCAGTTCTTC.

V is TRBV4-3 and J is TRBJ1-1; D not resolved. The CDR3 consists of 15 residues. Trimming cost V 3 bases and J 3 bases, with 14 bases left between them. Germline CDR1 LGHNA, CDR2 YSLEER. Written as DNA, the CDR3 is TGCGCCAGCAGCCAGGTTCGAAGCGGGCACACTGAAGCTTTCTTT. As protein: CASSQVRSGHTEAFF.

The rearrangement links TRBV12-3 or TRBV12-4 to TRBJ1-1; D is ambiguous. With 6 bases removed from V and 1 base from J, the gap between germline ends came to 9 bases. The CDR3 consists of 13 residues. The CDR3 DNA follows: TGTGCCAGCAGCCGTGCGGCGAACACTGAAGCTTTCTTT. It specifies CASSRAANTEAFF.

The CDR3 loop reads CASSDQGQGYNEQFF. CDR3 DNA sequence: TGTGCCAGCAGTGATCAGGGACAGGGATACAATGAGCAGTTCTTC. J is TRBJ2-1 and V is TRBV2, with 9 bases aligning to TRBD1. The CDR3 totals 15 residues. The V gene end was trimmed by 3 bases and the J gene end by 4 bases; junction bases not matched to a gene: 4. Germline V gives CDR1 SNHLY, CDR2 FYNNEI.

This chain links TRBV6-2 or TRBV6-3 with TRBJ2-5; TRBD2 agrees at 8 bases. V lost 4 bases and J lost 5; bases outside the gene matches: 9. The CDR3 has 15 residues. Germline lookup yields CDR1 MNHEY and CDR2 SVGEGT. The DNA for the CDR3 is TGTGCCAGCAGTTTTACTGGCGGGGGGAGGGAGACCCAGTACTTC. This encodes CASSFTGGGRETQYF.